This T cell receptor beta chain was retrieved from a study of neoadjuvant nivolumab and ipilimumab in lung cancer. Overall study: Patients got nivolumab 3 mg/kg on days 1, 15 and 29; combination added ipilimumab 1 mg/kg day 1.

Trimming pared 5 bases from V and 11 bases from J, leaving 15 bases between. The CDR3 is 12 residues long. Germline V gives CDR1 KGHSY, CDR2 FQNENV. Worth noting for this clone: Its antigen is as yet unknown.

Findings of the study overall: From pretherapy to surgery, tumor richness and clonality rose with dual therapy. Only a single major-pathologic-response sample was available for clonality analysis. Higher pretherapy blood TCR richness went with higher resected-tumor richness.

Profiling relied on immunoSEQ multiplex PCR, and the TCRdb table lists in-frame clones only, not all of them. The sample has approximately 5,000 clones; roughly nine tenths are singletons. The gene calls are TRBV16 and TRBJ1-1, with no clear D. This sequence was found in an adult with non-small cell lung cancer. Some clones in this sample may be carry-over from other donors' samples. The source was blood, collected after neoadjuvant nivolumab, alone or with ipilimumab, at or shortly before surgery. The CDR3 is CASSSPGLGAFF. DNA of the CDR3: TGTGCCAGCAGCAGTCCTGGGCTCGGGGCTTTCTTT.